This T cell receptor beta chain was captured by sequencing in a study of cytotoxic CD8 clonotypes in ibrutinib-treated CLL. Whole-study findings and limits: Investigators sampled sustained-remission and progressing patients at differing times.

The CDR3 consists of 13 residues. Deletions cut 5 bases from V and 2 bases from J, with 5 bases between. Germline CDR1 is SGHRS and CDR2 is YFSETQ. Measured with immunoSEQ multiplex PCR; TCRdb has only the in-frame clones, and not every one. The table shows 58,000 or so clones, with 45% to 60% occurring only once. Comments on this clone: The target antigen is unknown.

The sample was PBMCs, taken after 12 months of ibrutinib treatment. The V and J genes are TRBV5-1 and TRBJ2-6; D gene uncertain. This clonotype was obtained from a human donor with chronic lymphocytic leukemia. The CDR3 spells CASSPPGANVLTF. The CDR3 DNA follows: TGCGCCAGCAGTCCCCCTGGGGCCAACGTCCTGACTTTC.